Following are 26 T cell receptor beta chains from one sample sequenced in a study of neurological immune-mediated disorders. TCRdb redid the calling of the 5' RACE reads with MiXCR, one entry per CDR3 protein. The sample includes about 66,000 distinct CDR3 sequences, about 5% seen only once; the top ten take 2.2%. Material for sequencing was PBMCs. The source is a woman between 70 and 85 years old with multiple sclerosis.

The chain couples TRBV21-1 to TRBJ2-2; TRBD2, the table's D call, lacks a check against the DNA. TRBV21-1 is tagged as a pseudogene. The CDR3 has 12 residues. The CDR3 DNA reads TGTGCCAGCGACTATTTACCCGGGGAGCTGTTTTTT. This codes for CASDYLPGELFF.

This clonotype showed up many times. The V call is TRBV27, the J call TRBJ2-2; TRBD2 is a possible D gene (6 bases). The CDR3 covers 16 residues. V was cut by 2 bases and J by 4 bases, with 14 bases left in between. In germline, CDR1 is MNHEY, CDR2 SMNVEV (reference sequence). In DNA, the CDR3 is TGTGCCAGCAGTTTAAAAATGGCGGGGAGCACCGGGGAGCTGTTTTTT. This codes for CASSLKMAGSTGELFF.

This clonotype came up many times. The CDR3 loop reads CASSQETLVNNEQFF. For the CDR3, the DNA is TGTGCCAGCAGCCAAGAAACTCTAGTAAACAATGAGCAGTTCTTC. The V call is TRBV3-1, the J call TRBJ2-1; D is unclear. Germline CDR1 LGHDT, CDR2 YNNKEL (reference sequence). Between the trimmed V and J ends, which lost 0 bases and 5 bases, there was a span of 11 bases. This CDR3 region has 15 residues.

This clonotype has at least ten counts. The V call is TRBV4-1, the J call TRBJ2-3; 8 positions match TRBD1. Germline V CDR1 and CDR2: MGHRA, YSYEKL. Trimming removed 0 bases from V and 5 bases from J; junction bases left unmatched: 13. The CDR3 contains 18 residues. The CDR3 reads CASSQDGTGRAPQDTQYF. The CDR3 DNA reads TGCGCCAGCAGCCAAGATGGGACAGGTCGCGCCCCCCAAGATACGCAGTATTTT.

The sample holds many counts of this clonotype. This rearrangement joins TRBV20-1 to TRBJ2-1; 9 bases match TRBD2. Germline V gene sequence: CDR1 DFQATT, CDR2 SNEGSKA (reference sequence). Losses at the gene ends were 6 bases for V and 9 bases for J; bases not matched to a gene: 12. This CDR3 contains 14 residues. Here the CDR3 reads CSAESSGRNGEQFF. CDR3 nucleotides: TGCAGTGCGGAGAGTAGCGGGAGAAATGGTGAGCAGTTCTTC.

There are many counts of this clonotype. The J gene is TRBJ2-7, the V gene TRBV29-1, with D tentatively TRBD1 (7 bases). The CDR3 spans 13 residues. The germline gives CDR1 SQVTM, CDR2 ANQGSEA. V lost 6 bases and J lost 5, with 17 bases in between. The CDR3: CSVDRQGGDEQYF. As DNA, the CDR3 is TGCAGCGTGGATAGACAGGGCGGGGACGAGCAGTACTTC.

In its sample, this clonotype was seen a few times. The V call is TRBV27, the J call TRBJ1-2; D unresolved. V gave up 3 bases and J gave up 4 bases, with 18 bases separating them. The CDR3 is 16 amino acids. Germline CDR1 and CDR2: MNHEY and SMNVEV (reference sequence). The CDR3 spells CASSFAIGGQVYGYTF. CDR3 nucleotides: TGTGCCAGCAGTTTCGCTATTGGTGGGCAGGTCTATGGCTACACCTTC.

This clonotype was picked up many times. V is TRBV20-1 and J is TRBJ1-6; D remains unclear. Trimming removed 0 bases at V and 5 bases at J, with 8 bases between. Germline-derived CDR1 and CDR2 are DFQATT and SNEGSKA (reference sequence). The CDR3 is 14 residues long. In nucleotides, the CDR3 is TGCAGTGCTAGAGAGGGTCAAAATAATTCACCCCTCCACTTT. Residues: CSAREGQNNSPLHF.

This clonotype was found a few times. This chain joins TRBV11-2 and TRBJ2-2; no firm D call. V lost 2 bases and J lost 0, with 1 base in between. Germline V gene sequence: CDR1 SGHAT, CDR2 FQNNGV. CDR3 length equals 13 residues. The chain's CDR3 is CASSLTNTGELFF. CDR3 DNA: TGTGCCAGCAGCTTAACGAACACCGGGGAGCTGTTTTTT.

This clonotype was counted only a few times. CDR3 DNA sequence: TGTGCCAGCAGCCAAGATAGCAGGGGGTATGGCTACACCTTC. This sequence encodes CASSQDSRGYGYTF. The chain combines TRBV3-1 with TRBJ1-2; 7 positions agree with TRBD1. This CDR3 is built from 14 residues. Germline V gene sequence: CDR1 LGHDT, CDR2 YNNKEL (reference sequence). V lost 0 bases to trimming and J lost 5 bases; unmatched junction nucleotides: 3.

In its sample, this clonotype was seen many times. The chain couples TRBV14 to TRBJ2-1; D remains ambiguous. The CDR3 runs to 10 residues. Germline lookup yields CDR1 SGHDN and CDR2 FVKESK. With 8 bases removed from V and 10 bases from J, the gap between germline ends came to 9 bases. The CDR3 DNA reads TGTGCCAGCGGTAAATCGGAGCAGTTCTTC. Its protein product is CASGKSEQFF. The full variable domain, completed using reference TRBV14 and TRBJ2-1, is EAGVTQFPSHSVIEKGQTVTLRCDPISGHDNLYWYRRVMGKEIKFLLHFVKESKQDESGMPNNRFLAERTGGTYSTLKVQPAELEDSGVYFCASGKSEQFFGPGTRLTVL.

In this sample, this clonotype turned up many times. This chain connects TRBV11-1 to TRBJ2-4; no clear D. V was clipped by 1 base and J by 7 bases, with 11 bases between them. Germline CDR1 SGHAT, CDR2 FQDESV (reference sequence). The CDR3 contains 14 residues. DNA of the CDR3: TGTGCCAGCAGCTTAGAATTAACGGGTAACATTCAGTACTTC. This codes for CASSLELTGNIQYF.

This clonotype came up many times. The chain links TRBV5-1 to TRBJ2-1; tentatively, D is TRBD1 (5 bases). The V gene's germline CDR1 is SGHRS and CDR2 YFSETQ. The germline V and J ends were trimmed by 0 bases and 8 bases, with 9 bases remaining between them. The CDR3 is 13 residues long. The DNA for the CDR3 is TGCGCCAGCAGCTTGGGGACACGGGATGAGCAGTTCTTC. This encodes CASSLGTRDEQFF. Drawing the rest from reference TRBV5-1 and TRBJ2-1, the complete variable domain is KAGVTQTPRYLIKTRGQQVTLSCSPISGHRSVSWYQQTPGQGLQFLFEYFSETQRNKGNFPGRFSGRQFSNSRSEMNVSTLELGDSALYLCASSLGTRDEQFFGPGTRLTVL.

This clonotype was observed at least ten times. The V and J genes are TRBV5-1 and TRBJ1-2; D perhaps matches TRBD1 (6 bases). Germline V CDR1 and CDR2: SGHRS, YFSETQ. V lost 2 bases to trimming and J lost 10 bases, with 21 bases between them. The CDR3 has 15 residues. CDR3 DNA sequence: TGCGCCAGCAGCTTACTCCCGGACAGTACGGGAGACTACACCTTC. This codes for CASSLLPDSTGDYTF.

V usage is TRBV19 and J usage is TRBJ2-1; 8 positions match TRBD2. CDR1 is LNHDA and CDR2 is SQIVND in the germline V gene (reference sequence). The CDR3 extends over 15 amino acids. V shed 1 base, J shed 10 bases, and the junction held 9 bases outside the gene matches. The CDR3 DNA is TGTGCCAGTAGTATAGGGGGACTAGGGGGAGAGGAGCAGTTCTTC. It is translated as CASSIGGLGGEEQFF.

Note on this clonotype: A read error may produce the germline difference seen at one junction end. The V gene is TRBV7-6, the J gene TRBJ1-6; D unresolved. This CDR3 has 13 amino acids. CDR1 and CDR2 (germline): SGHVS, FNYEAQ. Here the CDR3 reads CASSPRTNSPLNF. The CDR3 DNA reads as TGTGCCAGCAGCCCACGGACGAATTCACCCCTCAACTTT.

This clonotype has at least ten counts. DNA of the CDR3: TGTGCCAGCAGCCCGGACAGGGGCTACGAGCAGTACTTC. Protein sequence: CASSPDRGYEQYF. V usage is TRBV7-2 and J usage is TRBJ2-7; 9 bases map to TRBD1. This CDR3 has 13 amino acids. CDR1 is SGHTA and CDR2 is FQGNSA in the germline V gene. The ends lost 5 bases at V and 3 bases at J; junction bases unmatched: 2.

The J gene is TRBJ2-7, the V gene TRBV20-1, with 13 bases aligning to TRBD2. This CDR3 is built from 16 residues. The V gene's germline CDR1 is DFQATT and CDR2 SNEGSKA (reference sequence). V dropped 6 bases and J dropped 4; count of bases not matched to a gene: 12. This CDR3 reads CSAAGTSGTSVYEQYF. The CDR3 nucleotides are TGCAGTGCAGCCGGGACTAGCGGGACCTCGGTTTACGAGCAGTACTTC.

This clonotype was detected many times. The V and J genes are TRBV12-3 or TRBV12-4 and TRBJ1-1; D unresolved. The V end was cut by 6 bases, the J end by 5 bases, with 13 bases between. CDR3 length equals 13 residues. CDR3 protein: CASSPTRRTEAFF. The CDR3 nucleotides are TGTGCCAGCAGCCCGACTCGAAGAACTGAAGCTTTCTTT.

This clonotype showed up many times. The gene calls are TRBV20-1 and TRBJ1-1; TRBD1 is a possible D gene (6 bases). Trimming left V 5 bases short and J 2 bases short, with 21 bases between. CDR3 length: 16 residues. Germline V gene data show CDR1 as DFQATT and CDR2 as SNEGSKA (reference sequence). The CDR3 DNA follows: TGCAGTGCTTCCTCACCGTATACAGGGTCAAACACTGAAGCTTTCTTT. It specifies CSASSPYTGSNTEAFF.

There are many counts of this clonotype. The rearrangement joins TRBV7-2 to TRBJ2-7; the match to TRBD2 covers 14 bases. With 6 bases clipped from V and 4 bases from J, the junction kept 2 bases outside the gene matches. The CDR3 sequence is 14 residues long. Germline CDR1 and CDR2: SGHTA and FQGNSA. The CDR3 DNA sequence: TGTGCCAGCAGGGGACTAGCGGGAGTTTACGAGCAGTACTTC. Translation: CASRGLAGVYEQYF.

Ten or more counts support this clonotype. This chain joins TRBV27 and TRBJ2-2; 7 bases agree with TRBD1. After removal of 5 bases from V and 2 bases from J, the junction contained 5 bases not matched to a gene. The CDR3 length is 15 residues. CDR1 and CDR2 (germline): MNHEY, SMNVEV (reference sequence). The CDR3 DNA sequence: TGTGCCAGCAGTCCCGACAGGGTTAACACCGGGGAGCTGTTTTTT. Translating it yields CASSPDRVNTGELFF.

This clonotype was recorded at least ten times. The chain combines TRBV7-2 with TRBJ2-1, with 10 bases matching TRBD2. V shed 5 bases and J 7 bases; nucleotides not matched to a gene: 14. Germline-derived CDR1 and CDR2 are SGHTA and FQGNSA. This CDR3 region has 17 residues. CDR3 in DNA: TGTGCCAGCAGCCCCAACGGAAGCGGGAGGGCTACAAATGAGCAGTTCTTC. This gives the protein CASSPNGSGRATNEQFF.

In this sample, this clonotype turned up many times. The chain employs TRBV3-1 and TRBJ2-3; 11 bases are shared with TRBD1. The CDR3 is 16 amino acids. The germline V gene has CDR1 LGHDT and CDR2 YNNKEL (reference sequence). The V segment lost 1 base and the J segment 5 bases; nucleotides outside the gene matches: 5. The CDR3 region has the DNA TGTGCCAGCAGCCAAGTCCGGGACAGGGGGAGAGATACGCAGTATTTT. Protein product: CASSQVRDRGRDTQYF.

This clonotype was recorded at least ten times. The rearrangement links TRBV20-1 to TRBJ1-6; D not resolved. V lost 3 bases and J 0 bases, leaving 9 bases between the germline ends. The V gene's germline CDR1 is DFQATT and CDR2 SNEGSKA (reference sequence). This CDR3 has 15 residues. In nucleotides, the CDR3 is TGCAGTGCTAGCGACACGAGCTCCTATAATTCACCCCTCCACTTT. Translation: CSASDTSSYNSPLHF.

The chain couples TRBV3-1 to TRBJ2-1, with 9 bases aligning to TRBD2. CDR1 LGHDT and CDR2 YNNKEL come from the germline V gene (reference sequence). V gave up 4 bases and J gave up 6 bases; unmatched junction bases: 13. This CDR3 has 17 amino acids. CDR3 in DNA: TGTGCCAGCAGCCCATATCCGACCGGGACTAGCTTCAATGAGCAGTTCTTC. Protein product: CASSPYPTGTSFNEQFF.